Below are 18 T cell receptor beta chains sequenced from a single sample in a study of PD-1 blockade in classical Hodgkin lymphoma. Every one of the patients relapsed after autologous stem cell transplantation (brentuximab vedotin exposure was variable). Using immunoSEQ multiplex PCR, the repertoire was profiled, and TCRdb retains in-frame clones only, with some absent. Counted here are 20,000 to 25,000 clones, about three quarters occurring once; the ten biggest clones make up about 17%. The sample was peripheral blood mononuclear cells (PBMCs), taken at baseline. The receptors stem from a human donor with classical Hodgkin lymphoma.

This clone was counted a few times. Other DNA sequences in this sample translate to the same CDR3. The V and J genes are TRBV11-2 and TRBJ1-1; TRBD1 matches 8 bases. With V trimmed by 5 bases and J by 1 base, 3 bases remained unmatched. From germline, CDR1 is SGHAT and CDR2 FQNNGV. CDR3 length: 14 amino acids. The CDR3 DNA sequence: TGTGCCAGCAGCCTAACAGGGGGGAACACTGAAGCTTTCTTT. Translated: CASSLTGGNTEAFF.

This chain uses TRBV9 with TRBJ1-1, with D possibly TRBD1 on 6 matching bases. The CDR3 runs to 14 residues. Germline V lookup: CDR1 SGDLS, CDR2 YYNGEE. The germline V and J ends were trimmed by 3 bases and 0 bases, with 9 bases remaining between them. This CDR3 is CASSARQVNTEAFF. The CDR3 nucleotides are TGTGCCAGCAGCGCGCGACAGGTGAACACTGAAGCTTTCTTT.

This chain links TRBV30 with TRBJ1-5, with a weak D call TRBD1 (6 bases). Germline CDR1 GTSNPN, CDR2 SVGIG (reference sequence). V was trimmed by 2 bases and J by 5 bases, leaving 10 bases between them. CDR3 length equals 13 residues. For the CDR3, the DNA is TGTGCCTGGAGTAGGGGGGCGGATCAGCCCCAGCATTTT. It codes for CAWSRGADQPQHF. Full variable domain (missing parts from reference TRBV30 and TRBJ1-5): SQTIHQWPATLVQPVGSPLSLECTVEGTSNPNLYWYRQAAGRGLQLLFYSVGIGQISSEVPQNLSASRPQDRQFILSSKKLLLSDSGFYLCAWSRGADQPQHFGDGTRLSIL.

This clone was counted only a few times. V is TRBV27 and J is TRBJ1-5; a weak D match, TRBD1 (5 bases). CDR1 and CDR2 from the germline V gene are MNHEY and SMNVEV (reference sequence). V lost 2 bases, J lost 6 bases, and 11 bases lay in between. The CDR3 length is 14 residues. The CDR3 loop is CASSLRRGSQPQHF. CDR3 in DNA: TGTGCCAGCAGTTTAAGGCGGGGCAGTCAGCCCCAGCATTTT.

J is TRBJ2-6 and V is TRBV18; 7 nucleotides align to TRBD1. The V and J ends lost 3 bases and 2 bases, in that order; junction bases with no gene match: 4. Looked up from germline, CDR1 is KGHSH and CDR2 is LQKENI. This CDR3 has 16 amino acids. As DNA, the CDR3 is TGTGCCAGCTCACCCCTACAGGGGCCTGGGGCCAACGTCCTGACTTTC. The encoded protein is CASSPLQGPGANVLTF.

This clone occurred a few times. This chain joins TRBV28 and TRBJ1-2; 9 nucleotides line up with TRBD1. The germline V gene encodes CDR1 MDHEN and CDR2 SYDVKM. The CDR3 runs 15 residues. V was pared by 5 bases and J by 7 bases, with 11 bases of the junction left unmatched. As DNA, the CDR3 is TGTGCCAGCAGTCTTGGAAGACAGGGGGAAAGTGGCTACACCTTC. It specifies CASSLGRQGESGYTF.

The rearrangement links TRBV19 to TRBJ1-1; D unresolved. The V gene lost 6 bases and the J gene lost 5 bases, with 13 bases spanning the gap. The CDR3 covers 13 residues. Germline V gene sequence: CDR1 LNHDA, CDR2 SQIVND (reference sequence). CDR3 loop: CASSLGMGTEAFF. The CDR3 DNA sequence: TGTGCCAGTAGCCTAGGGATGGGGACTGAAGCTTTCTTT.

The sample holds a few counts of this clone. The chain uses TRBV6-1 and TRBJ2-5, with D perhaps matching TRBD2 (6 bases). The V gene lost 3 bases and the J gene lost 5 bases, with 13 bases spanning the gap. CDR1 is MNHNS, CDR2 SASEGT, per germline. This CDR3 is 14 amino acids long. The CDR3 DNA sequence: TGTGCCAGCAGTGATAGCGGATGGAGCGAGACCCAGTACTTC. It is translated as CASSDSGWSETQYF.

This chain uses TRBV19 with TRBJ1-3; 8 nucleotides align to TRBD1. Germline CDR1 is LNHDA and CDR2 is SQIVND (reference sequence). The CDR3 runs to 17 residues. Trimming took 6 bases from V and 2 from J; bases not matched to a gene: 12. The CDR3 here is CASSFLPGGIPGNTIYF. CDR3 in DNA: TGTGCCAGTAGCTTCCTCCCAGGGGGCATTCCTGGAAACACCATATATTTT.

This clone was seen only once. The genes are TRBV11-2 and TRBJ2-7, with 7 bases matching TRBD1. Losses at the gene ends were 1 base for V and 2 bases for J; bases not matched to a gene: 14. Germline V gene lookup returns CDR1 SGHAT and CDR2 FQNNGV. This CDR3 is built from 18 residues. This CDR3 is CASSLVLPLWGQTYEQYF. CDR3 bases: TGTGCCAGCAGCTTAGTTCTACCCTTGTGGGGACAGACCTACGAGCAGTACTTC. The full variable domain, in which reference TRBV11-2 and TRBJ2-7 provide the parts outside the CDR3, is EAGVAQSPRYKIIEKRQSVAFWCNPISGHATLYWYQQILGQGPKLLIQFQNNGVVDDSQLPKDRFSAERLKGVDSTLKIQPAKLEDSAVYLCASSLVLPLWGQTYEQYFGPGTRLTVT.

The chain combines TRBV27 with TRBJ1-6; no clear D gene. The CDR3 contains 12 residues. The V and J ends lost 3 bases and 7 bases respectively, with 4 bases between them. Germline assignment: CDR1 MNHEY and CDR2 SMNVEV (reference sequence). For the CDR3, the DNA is TGTGCCAGCAGTTTCGTCAATTCACCCCTCCACTTT. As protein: CASSFVNSPLHF.

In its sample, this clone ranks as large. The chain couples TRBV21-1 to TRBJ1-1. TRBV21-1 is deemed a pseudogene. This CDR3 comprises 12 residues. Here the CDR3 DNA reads TGTGCCAGCAGCTCGGGGGACGGTGAAGCTTTCTTT. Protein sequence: CASSSGDGEAFF.

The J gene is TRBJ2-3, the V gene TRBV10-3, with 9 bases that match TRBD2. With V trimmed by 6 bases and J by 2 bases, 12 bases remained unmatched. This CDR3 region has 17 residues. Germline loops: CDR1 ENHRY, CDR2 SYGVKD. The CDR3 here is CAISGRVAGAYTDTQYF. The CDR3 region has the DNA TGTGCCATCAGCGGGAGGGTAGCGGGGGCATACACAGATACGCAGTATTTT.

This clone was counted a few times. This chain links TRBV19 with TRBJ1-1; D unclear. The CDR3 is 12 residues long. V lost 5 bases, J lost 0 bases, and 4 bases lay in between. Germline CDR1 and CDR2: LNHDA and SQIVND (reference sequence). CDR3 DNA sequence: TGTGCCAGTAGTCGGCTGAACACTGAAGCTTTCTTT. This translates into CASSRLNTEAFF.

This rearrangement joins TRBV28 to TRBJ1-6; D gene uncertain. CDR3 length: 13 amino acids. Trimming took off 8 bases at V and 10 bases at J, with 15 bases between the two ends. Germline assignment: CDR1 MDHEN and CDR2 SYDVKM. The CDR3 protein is CASLRRLGSPLHF. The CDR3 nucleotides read TGTGCCAGCCTACGAAGGCTGGGATCACCCCTCCACTTT.

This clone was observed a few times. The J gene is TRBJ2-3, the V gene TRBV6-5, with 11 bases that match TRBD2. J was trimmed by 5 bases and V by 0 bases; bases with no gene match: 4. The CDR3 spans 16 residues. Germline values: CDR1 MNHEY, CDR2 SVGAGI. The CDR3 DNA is TGTGCCAGCAGTTACTCGGCTCTAGCGGGAGGAGATACGCAGTATTTT. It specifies CASSYSALAGGDTQYF.

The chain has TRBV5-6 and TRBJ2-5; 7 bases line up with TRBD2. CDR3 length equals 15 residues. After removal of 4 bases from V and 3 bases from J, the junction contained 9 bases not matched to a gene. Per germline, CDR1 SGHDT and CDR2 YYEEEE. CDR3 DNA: TGTGCCAGCAGCGGAGCGGGATCCCAAAAAGAGACCCAGTACTTC. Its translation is CASSGAGSQKETQYF.

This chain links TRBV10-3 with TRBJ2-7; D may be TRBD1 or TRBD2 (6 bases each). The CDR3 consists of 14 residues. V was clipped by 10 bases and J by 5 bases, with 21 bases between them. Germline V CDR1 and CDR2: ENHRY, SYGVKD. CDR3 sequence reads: CASSRGGLPDEQYF. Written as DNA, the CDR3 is TGTGCCAGTTCACGAGGGGGGCTTCCAGACGAGCAGTACTTC.